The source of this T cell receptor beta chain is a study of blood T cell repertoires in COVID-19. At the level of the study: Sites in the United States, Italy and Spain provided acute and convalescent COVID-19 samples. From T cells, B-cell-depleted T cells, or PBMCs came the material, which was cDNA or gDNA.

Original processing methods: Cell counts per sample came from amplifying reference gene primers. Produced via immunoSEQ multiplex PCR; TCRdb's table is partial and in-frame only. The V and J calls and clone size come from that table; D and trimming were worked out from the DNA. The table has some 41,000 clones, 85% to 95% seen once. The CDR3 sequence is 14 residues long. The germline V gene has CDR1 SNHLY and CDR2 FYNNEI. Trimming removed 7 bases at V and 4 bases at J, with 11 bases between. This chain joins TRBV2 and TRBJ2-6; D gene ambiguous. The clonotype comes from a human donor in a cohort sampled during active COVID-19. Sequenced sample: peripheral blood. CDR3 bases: TGTGCCAGCACCCCCCGGGTCGGGGCCAACGTCCTGACTTTC. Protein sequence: CASTPRVGANVLTF. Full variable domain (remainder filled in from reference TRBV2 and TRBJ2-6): EPEVTQTPSHQVTQMGQEVILRCVPISNHLYFYWYRQILGQKVEFLVSFYNNEISEKSEIFDDQFSVERPDGSNFTLKIRSTKLEDSAMYFCASTPRVGANVLTFGAGSRLTVL.